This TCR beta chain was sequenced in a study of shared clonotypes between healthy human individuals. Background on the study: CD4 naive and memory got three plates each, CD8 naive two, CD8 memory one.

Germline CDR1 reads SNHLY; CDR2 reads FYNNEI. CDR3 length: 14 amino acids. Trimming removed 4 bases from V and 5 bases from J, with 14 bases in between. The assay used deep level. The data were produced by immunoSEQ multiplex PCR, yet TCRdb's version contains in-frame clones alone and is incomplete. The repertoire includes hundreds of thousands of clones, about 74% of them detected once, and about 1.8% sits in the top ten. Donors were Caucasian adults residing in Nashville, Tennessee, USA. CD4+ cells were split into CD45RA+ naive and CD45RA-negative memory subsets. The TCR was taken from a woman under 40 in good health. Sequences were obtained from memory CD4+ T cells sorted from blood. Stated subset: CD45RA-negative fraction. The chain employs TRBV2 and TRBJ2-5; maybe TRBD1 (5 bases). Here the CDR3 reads CASSVPGLGETQYF. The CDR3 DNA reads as TGTGCCAGCAGTGTCCCAGGGTTGGGGGAGACCCAGTACTTC.